Presented here are 23 T cell receptor beta chains from one specimen sequenced in a study of cytomegalovirus exposure and HLA in healthy donors. Use of 60 Vbeta and 13 Jbeta primers characterized the PCR. TCRdb's copy holds only in-frame clones and misses some; the assay was immunoSEQ multiplex PCR. The sample holds 110,000 to 150,000 clones, 80% seen once. Sequenced input: PBMCs. Receptors originate from a male donor in good health and CMV-seropositive.

To note about this clone: One junction end does not reproduce the germline sequence, and a read error may be involved. Additional DNA sequences in this sample encode the identical CDR3. The V call is TRBV7-9, the J call TRBJ1-1, with TRBD1 matching over 7 bases. CDR3 length: 12 residues. Germline assignment: CDR1 SEHNR and CDR2 FQNEAQ (reference sequence). CDR3 DNA sequence: TGTTCCAGCAGCCCAGGGGGTGCTGAAGCTTTCTTT. Translated, it gives CSSSPGGAEAFF.

The genes are TRBV7-9 and TRBJ1-4; 7 nucleotides line up with TRBD1. The CDR3 totals 14 residues. Germline loops: CDR1 SEHNR, CDR2 FQNEAQ (reference sequence). Germline trimming cut 6 bases from V and 2 bases from J; bases unmatched to any gene: 3. CDR3 DNA: TGTGCCAGCAGACAGGGGTGGACTAATGAAAAACTGTTTTTT. Its translation: CASRQGWTNEKLFF.

This clone appeared once. This chain joins TRBV2 and TRBJ2-2; 9 bases fit TRBD1. The J segment lost 4 bases and the V segment lost 6 bases, leaving 3 bases of the junction unmatched. Germline V lookup: CDR1 SNHLY, CDR2 FYNNEI. This CDR3 spans 14 amino acids. This chain's CDR3 is CASSEQGATGELFF. The CDR3 nucleotides are TGTGCCAGCAGCGAACAGGGGGCCACCGGGGAGCTGTTTTTT.

The chain recombines TRBV9 with TRBJ2-7; D might be TRBD1 (5 bases). CDR3 length equals 14 residues. V lost 0 bases, J lost 3 bases, and 10 bases lay in between. Germline loops: CDR1 SGDLS, CDR2 YYNGEE. Written as DNA, the CDR3 is TGTGCCAGCAGCGTAGGGGGCAGTGGCTACGAGCAGTACTTC. It is translated as CASSVGGSGYEQYF.

The rearrangement uses TRBV18 and TRBJ2-3; 7 bases fit TRBD1. There are 13 residues in the CDR3. Germline V gene data show CDR1 as KGHSH and CDR2 as LQKENI. The V gene end was trimmed by 3 bases and the J gene end by 10 bases; junction bases not matched to a gene: 7. The CDR3 here is CASSPSRGQAQYF. The CDR3 DNA reads TGTGCCAGCTCACCCTCGAGGGGGCAGGCGCAGTATTTT.

This clone was picked up a small number of times. This chain joins TRBV4-3 and TRBJ1-4, with a weak D call TRBD1 (5 bases). Germline values: CDR1 LGHNA, CDR2 YSLEER. The CDR3 consists of 22 residues. V dropped 0 bases and J dropped 3 bases, with 29 bases sitting between them. The CDR3 DNA follows: TGCGCCAGCAGCCAAGACCCACCTCTAGGAACGACGGGGGGAGGATCTAATGAAAAACTGTTTTTT. Translated, it gives CASSQDPPLGTTGGGSNEKLFF.

The chain recombines TRBV28 with TRBJ1-5; unclear D gene. Trimming removed 4 bases at V and 7 bases at J, with 11 bases between. The CDR3 has 13 amino acids. Germline V lookup: CDR1 MDHEN, CDR2 SYDVKM. The CDR3, as DNA: TGTGCCAGCAGTTACGATCAGGTGCAGCCCCAGCATTTT. Protein: CASSYDQVQPQHF.

The V and J genes are TRBV7-3 and TRBJ2-3; 13 bases line up with TRBD2. Losses at the gene ends were 5 bases for V and 11 bases for J; bases not matched to a gene: 7. Germline loops: CDR1 SGHTA, CDR2 FQGTGA. The CDR3 sequence is 14 residues long. The CDR3 sequence is CASSPSGTSGEQYF. CDR3 in DNA: TGTGCCAGCAGCCCGTCCGGGACTAGCGGGGAGCAGTATTTT.

Note on this clone: An end of the junction does not agree with germline; a read error may underlie this. The V call is TRBV7-9, the J call TRBJ2-5; no definite D call. The CDR3 totals 12 residues. Per germline, CDR1 SEHNR and CDR2 FQNEAQ (reference sequence). In DNA, the CDR3 is TGTTCCAGCAGTTATAACCAAGAGACCCAGTACTTC. It translates to CSSSYNQETQYF.

This clone was observed a handful of times. The chain joins TRBV2 to TRBJ2-5; TRBD2 aligns across 13 bases. The CDR3 is made up of 15 amino acids. The ends lost 4 bases at V and 3 bases at J; junction bases unmatched: 2. Germline lookup yields CDR1 SNHLY and CDR2 FYNNEI. The CDR3 loop reads CASSVTSGGKETQYF. The DNA for the CDR3 is TGTGCCAGCAGTGTGACTAGCGGGGGGAAAGAGACCCAGTACTTC.

The V gene is TRBV12-5, the J gene TRBJ2-7, with 7 bases fitting TRBD2. V lost 6 bases to trimming and J lost 2 bases; unmatched junction nucleotides: 4. In germline, CDR1 is LGHNT, CDR2 FRNRAP. The CDR3 has 13 residues. The CDR3 here is CASGHGLAYEQYF. The CDR3 DNA is TGTGCTAGTGGCCATGGACTAGCCTACGAGCAGTACTTC.

Note on this clone: The junction does not match germline at one end; this may be a read error. The J gene is TRBJ2-1, the V gene TRBV7-9; TRBD2 matches at 9 bases. The V gene's germline CDR1 is SEHNR and CDR2 FQNEAQ (reference sequence). There are 16 residues in the CDR3. CDR3 region: CSSSLSGLAGWHEQFF. The CDR3, as DNA: TGTTCCAGCAGCCTCTCCGGTCTAGCGGGGTGGCATGAGCAGTTCTTC.

This clone occurred a few times. The chain recombines TRBV19 with TRBJ1-5; 8 nucleotides line up with TRBD1. V gave up 5 bases and J gave up 0 bases; unmatched junction bases: 9. This CDR3 comprises 17 residues. Germline CDR1 and CDR2: LNHDA and SQIVND (reference sequence). The CDR3 here is CASSLPGQVYSNQPQHF. CDR3 DNA: TGTGCCAGTAGTCTTCCGGGACAGGTTTATAGCAATCAGCCCCAGCATTTT.

The table lists this clone with a count of one. The chain is built from TRBV27 and TRBJ2-1; TRBD2 matches 13 bases. Looked up from germline, CDR1 is MNHEY and CDR2 is SMNVEV (reference sequence). V lost 3 bases and J lost 4; bases outside the gene matches: 15. The CDR3 runs 20 residues. This CDR3 is CASSFEYGNRGLAGYNEQFF. In DNA, the CDR3 is TGTGCCAGCAGTTTCGAATACGGAAATAGGGGACTAGCGGGATACAATGAGCAGTTCTTC.

CDR3 in amino acids: CASSEHSGGNTDTQYF. The CDR3 bases are TGTGCCAGCAGCGAACATAGCGGGGGAAACACAGATACGCAGTATTTT. The gene calls are TRBV7-2 and TRBJ2-3, with 9 positions matching TRBD2. This CDR3 spans 16 amino acids. Losses at the gene ends were 5 bases for V and 2 bases for J; bases not matched to a gene: 8. From germline, CDR1 is SGHTA and CDR2 FQGNSA. The variable domain in full, with the rest retrieved from reference TRBV7-2 and TRBJ2-3, is GAGVSQSPSNKVTEKGKDVELRCDPISGHTALYWYRQSLGQGLEFLIYFQGNSAPDKSGLPSDRFSAERTGGSVSTLTIQRTQQEDSAVYLCASSEHSGGNTDTQYFGPGTRLTVL.

In nucleotides, the CDR3 is TGTGTACAGGGTTTCAGCGGGAGGGCCGGTACCGGGGAGCTGTTTTTT. Translation gives CVQGFSGRAGTGELFF. The V gene is TRBV7-9, the J gene TRBJ2-2; 10 nucleotides agree with TRBD2. CDR1 is SEHNR, CDR2 FQNEAQ, per germline (reference sequence). The CDR3 is 16 residues long.

This chain joins TRBV9 and TRBJ2-2, with unresolved D. V lost 5 bases and J lost 6, with 8 bases in between. CDR1 and CDR2 from the germline V gene are SGDLS and YYNGEE. The CDR3 spans 12 residues. The chain's CDR3 is CASSGRAGELFF. In DNA, the CDR3 is TGTGCCAGCAGTGGTAGAGCCGGGGAGCTGTTTTTT.

V is TRBV5-6 and J is TRBJ1-6; tentative D call: TRBD1 (6 bases). There are 15 residues in the CDR3. Germline V gene lookup returns CDR1 SGHDT and CDR2 YYEEEE. Trimming left V 3 bases short and J 6 bases short, with 13 bases between. The CDR3 here is CASSSPGHRNSPLHF. The CDR3 coding sequence is TGTGCCAGCAGCTCTCCGGGACATCGTAATTCACCCCTCCACTTT.

The chain recombines TRBV20-1 with TRBJ2-5, with D possibly TRBD1 on 6 matching bases. V lost 1 base, J lost 7 bases, and 7 bases lay in between. The germline V gene encodes CDR1 DFQATT and CDR2 SNEGSKA (reference sequence). The CDR3 contains 11 residues. The CDR3 region has the DNA TGCAGTGCTAGAGGAGGGGGGACCCAGTACTTC. This gives the protein CSARGGGTQYF.

V gene TRBV7-9 combines with J gene TRBJ1-1; 9 positions agree with TRBD1. The CDR3 totals 16 residues. CDR1 is SEHNR and CDR2 is FQNEAQ in the germline V gene (reference sequence). After removal of 2 bases from V and 1 base from J, the junction contained 5 bases not matched to a gene. The CDR3 nucleotides are TGTGCCAGCAGCTTAAGGGAGGGACAGGGGAACACTGAAGCTTTCTTT. Amino acid sequence: CASSLREGQGNTEAFF.

The rearrangement joins TRBV27 to TRBJ2-4; TRBD2 matches 10 bases. The CDR3 length is 17 residues. V gave up 3 bases and J gave up 0 bases; unmatched junction bases: 5. The germline CDR1 and CDR2 sequences are MNHEY and SMNVEV (reference sequence). The CDR3 nucleotides read TGTGCCAGCAGTTTCTCAGGACTAGCGGCAGCCAAAAACATTCAGTACTTC. Its protein is CASSFSGLAAAKNIQYF.

This chain links TRBV4-3 with TRBJ2-3; D is possibly TRBD1 (7 bases). The ends were cut back, 0 bases at V and 3 bases at J, with 16 bases in the middle. The V gene's germline CDR1 is LGHNA and CDR2 YSLEER. CDR3 size: 17 residues. The CDR3 protein is CASSQDPGGLGTDTQYF. CDR3 bases: TGCGCCAGCAGCCAAGATCCAGGGGGGTTGGGGACAGATACGCAGTATTTT.

This clone turned up a few times. This chain uses TRBV29-1 with TRBJ2-5, with 11 bases matching TRBD1. Trimming took 4 bases from V and 4 from J; bases not matched to a gene: 8. Germline V lookup: CDR1 SQVTM, CDR2 ANQGSEA. This CDR3 has 15 residues. The CDR3 loop is CSVGGGGQGAETQYF. The CDR3 nucleotides are TGCAGCGTTGGGGGGGGAGGACAGGGGGCAGAGACCCAGTACTTC.